The 29 T cell receptor beta chains listed next were all sequenced from one sample in a study of shared clonotypes between healthy human individuals (dated by TCRdb to 2020 to 2022). The method was the immunoSEQ multiplex PCR assay. The source is immuneACCESS, and TCRdb retained only in-frame sequences with V and J called. Part of the clones is not carried over; for the studies checked, unresolved V genes explain less than half of this, and the remainder is unexplained. In all, the sample holds hundreds of thousands of clones, and roughly 70% of those were seen once. The biggest ten clones account for about 1.8% of the sample. Material: memory CD4+ T cells sorted from blood. Explained via the paper, the cell subset or site label denotes: CD45RA-negative fraction. These receptors all stem from a woman aged 25 to 39 in good health.

The V gene is TRBV5-1, the J gene TRBJ2-3; 9 bases are a match to TRBD1. The germline V gene encodes CDR1 SGHRS and CDR2 YFSETQ. The CDR3 runs 15 residues. The trim removed 4 bases at V and 4 bases at J, leaving 7 bases unmatched. The CDR3: CASSKGQGMADTQYF. CDR3 nucleotide sequence: TGCGCCAGCAGCAAGGGACAGGGCATGGCAGATACGCAGTATTTT.

V gene TRBV28 combines with J gene TRBJ1-4, with no clear D. Trimming took off 4 bases at V and 7 bases at J, with 19 bases between the two ends. The CDR3 covers 16 residues. CDR1 is MDHEN, CDR2 SYDVKM, per germline. The CDR3 here is CASSYSPGQRGEKLFF. The CDR3 DNA reads TGTGCCAGCAGTTACAGCCCCGGGCAGCGGGGTGAAAAACTGTTTTTT. Supplemented by reference TRBV28 and TRBJ1-4, the full variable domain reads DVKVTQSSRYLVKRTGEKVFLECVQDMDHENMFWYRQDPGLGLRLIYFSYDVKMKEKGDIPEGYSVSREKKERFSLILESASTNQTSMYLCASSYSPGQRGEKLFFGSGTQLSVL.

This clone turned up a few times. The rearrangement uses TRBV7-3 and TRBJ2-1; D perhaps matches TRBD1 (5 bases). Between the trimmed V and J ends, which lost 3 bases and 6 bases, there was a span of 18 bases. CDR1 is SGHTA and CDR2 is FQGTGA in the germline V gene. The CDR3 is 16 amino acids. The CDR3 loop reads CASSLGHSRQINEQFF. As DNA, the CDR3 is TGTGCCAGCAGCTTGGGGCATTCGCGGCAAATCAATGAGCAGTTCTTC.

The genes are TRBV19 and TRBJ1-2, with D perhaps matching TRBD1 (5 bases). The CDR3 covers 16 residues. V lost 2 bases and J lost 2, with 15 bases in between. Looked up from germline, CDR1 is LNHDA and CDR2 is SQIVND (reference sequence). The CDR3 reads CASSIFGPRENYGYTF. The CDR3 DNA follows: TGTGCCAGTAGTATATTTGGACCCAGGGAGAACTATGGCTACACCTTC.

This clone occurred a few times. The chain recombines TRBV5-1 with TRBJ2-7; D gene unclear. Germline V gene sequence: CDR1 SGHRS, CDR2 YFSETQ. The V end lost 5 bases, the J end lost 0 bases, and 12 bases lay between the germline ends. The CDR3 has 14 residues. The CDR3 sequence is CASRKDLSSYEQYF. The CDR3 DNA reads as TGCGCCAGCAGGAAGGACCTCAGCTCCTACGAGCAGTACTTC.

This chain connects TRBV25-1 to TRBJ2-1; TRBD2 matches 11 bases. With V trimmed by 6 bases and J by 4 bases, 8 bases remained unmatched. Germline lookup yields CDR1 MGHDK and CDR2 SYGVNS. CDR3 length: 16 residues. For the CDR3, the DNA is TGTGCCAGCAGGCGAGCTGGGACTAGCGGTTACAATGAGCAGTTCTTC. It encodes CASRRAGTSGYNEQFF.

This chain connects TRBV7-3 to TRBJ2-1, with D hard to call. The CDR3 is 13 amino acids. Germline lookup yields CDR1 SGHTA and CDR2 FQGTGA. Trimming cost V 3 bases and J 6 bases, with 9 bases left between them. The CDR3 sequence: CASSFPPSNEQFF. The DNA of the CDR3 is TGTGCCAGCAGCTTCCCCCCCTCCAATGAGCAGTTCTTC.

This clone has just a few counts. The rearrangement links TRBV18 to TRBJ2-5, with TRBD2 matching over 9 bases. V dropped 8 bases and J dropped 4; count of bases not matched to a gene: 5. This CDR3 region has 13 residues. Germline V CDR1 and CDR2: KGHSH, LQKENI. The CDR3 reads CASGSGGRETQYF. In DNA, the CDR3 is TGTGCCAGCGGGAGCGGGGGGCGAGAGACCCAGTACTTC.

V is TRBV11-3 and J is TRBJ2-7; possibly TRBD1 for D (6 bases). The CDR3 is 14 residues long. Trimming removed 4 bases from V and 1 base from J, with 11 bases in between. Per the germline V gene, CDR1 is SGHNT and CDR2 is YENEEA. CDR3 residues: CASSWNRDSYEQYF. CDR3 nucleotide sequence: TGTGCCAGCAGCTGGAACAGGGATTCCTACGAGCAGTACTTC.

The rearrangement uses TRBV30 and TRBJ2-1; D might be TRBD1 or TRBD2, each matching 5 bases. V lost 4 bases, J lost 9 bases, and 16 bases lay in between. The V gene's germline CDR1 is GTSNPN and CDR2 SVGIG (reference sequence). The CDR3 is made up of 13 amino acids. CDR3 protein: CAWMGPYNPEQFF. The CDR3 DNA follows: TGTGCCTGGATGGGACCATATAACCCTGAGCAGTTCTTC.

The chain has TRBV19 and TRBJ2-7, with TRBD1 matching 7 bases. V lost 4 bases to trimming and J lost 3 bases; unmatched junction nucleotides: 9. The germline V gene encodes CDR1 LNHDA and CDR2 SQIVND (reference sequence). The CDR3 is made up of 15 amino acids. CDR3 amino acids: CASSKTGKNNYEQYF. The CDR3 nucleotides read TGTGCCAGTAGTAAGACAGGGAAAAACAACTACGAGCAGTACTTC.

The chain recombines TRBV27 with TRBJ1-1, with D perhaps TRBD1 (5 bases). V gave up 7 bases and J gave up 4 bases, with 22 bases separating them. CDR1 MNHEY and CDR2 SMNVEV come from the germline V gene (reference sequence). CDR3 length: 16 residues. The DNA of the CDR3 is TGTGCCAGCATTCCCGGTTTTGGGGGTGGGGTCACTGAAGCTTTCTTT. It yields the protein CASIPGFGGGVTEAFF.

DNA for the CDR3: TGCGCCAGCAGACCGGGACTAGCGGGCACAGATACGCAGTATTTT. It encodes CASRPGLAGTDTQYF. The chain has TRBV5-1 and TRBJ2-3; 11 nucleotides align to TRBD2. The CDR3 is 15 residues long. Germline assignment: CDR1 SGHRS and CDR2 YFSETQ. The V and J ends lost 5 bases and 1 base, in that order; junction bases with no gene match: 3.

The chain combines TRBV2 with TRBJ1-1, with 7 bases identical to TRBD1. This CDR3 spans 14 amino acids. V lost 6 bases to trimming and J lost 0 bases; unmatched junction nucleotides: 4. The germline V gene encodes CDR1 SNHLY and CDR2 FYNNEI. The CDR3, as DNA: TGTGCCAGCAGGGCGGACAGGTTGAACACTGAAGCTTTCTTT. Its translation: CASRADRLNTEAFF.

The J gene is TRBJ1-1, the V gene TRBV29-1; no clear D. CDR3 size: 13 residues. The V and J ends lost 7 bases and 1 base respectively, with 13 bases between them. Germline assignment: CDR1 SQVTM and CDR2 ANQGSEA. CDR3 bases: TGCAGCGCCCAGAGGACGGAGAACACTGAAGCTTTCTTT. This translates into CSAQRTENTEAFF.

This chain connects TRBV7-2 to TRBJ2-3; D uncertain. There are 12 residues in the CDR3. In germline, CDR1 is SGHTA, CDR2 FQGNSA. The V end was cut by 5 bases, the J end by 5 bases, with 8 bases between. For the CDR3, the DNA is TGTGCCAGCAGCACATATGGAGATACGCAGTATTTT. Translation gives CASSTYGDTQYF.

V and J are TRBV11-2 and TRBJ1-1; 11 bases align to TRBD1. CDR1 and CDR2 (germline): SGHAT, FQNNGV. This CDR3 contains 15 residues. V lost 5 bases, J lost 5 bases, and 7 bases stayed unmatched. CDR3 DNA: TGTGCCAGCAGCGTGGCCGGGACAGGGGGTACTGAAGCTTTCTTT. Amino acid sequence: CASSVAGTGGTEAFF.

V and J are TRBV6-6 and TRBJ1-5; TRBD1 aligns across 9 bases. The V segment lost 5 bases and the J segment 6 bases; nucleotides outside the gene matches: 8. Germline V gene data show CDR1 as MNHNY and CDR2 as SVGAGI (reference sequence). This CDR3 contains 15 residues. The CDR3 loop is CASSNTGGGFQPQHF. In DNA, the CDR3 is TGTGCCAGCAGTAACACAGGGGGCGGATTTCAGCCCCAGCATTTT.

This clone was seen only a few times. DNA of the CDR3: TGTGCCAGCAGCTTGCCCATCCACACTGAAGCTTTCTTT. It is translated as CASSLPIHTEAFF. The chain employs TRBV5-6 and TRBJ1-1; no firm D call. CDR3 length equals 13 residues. Germline V gene sequence: CDR1 SGHDT, CDR2 YYEEEE. V lost 1 base to trimming and J lost 3 bases, with 7 bases between them.

This clone occurred once. The chain couples TRBV28 to TRBJ1-1, with D maybe TRBD1 (5 bases). Germline V gene lookup returns CDR1 MDHEN and CDR2 SYDVKM. This CDR3 has 15 amino acids. V was trimmed by 5 bases and J by 0 bases, leaving 13 bases between them. CDR3 loop: CASSPQGVMNTEAFF. The CDR3 DNA follows: TGTGCCAGCAGTCCCCAGGGCGTGATGAACACTGAAGCTTTCTTT.

In the case of this clone: The same CDR3 can be traced to other DNA sequences in this sample. The CDR3 DNA reads as TGTGCCAGCAGCTTAGCGGGCCCCTACAATGAGCAGTTCTTC. It translates to CASSLAGPYNEQFF. V usage is TRBV11-2 and J usage is TRBJ2-1; D gene ambiguous. The CDR3 has 14 residues. Between the trimmed V and J ends, which lost 1 base and 2 bases, there was a span of 6 bases. Germline CDR1 SGHAT, CDR2 FQNNGV.

In nucleotides, the CDR3 is TGTGCCAGCGGGGGGGAGGCAGGGAAGATCAATGAGCAGTTCTTC. The encoded protein is CASGGEAGKINEQFF. The V gene is TRBV5-4, the J gene TRBJ2-1; 7 positions match TRBD2. V shed 7 bases and J 6 bases; nucleotides not matched to a gene: 13. The CDR3 is 15 residues long. The germline gives CDR1 SGHNT, CDR2 YYREEE (reference sequence).

This chain connects TRBV10-2 to TRBJ2-5; 9 nucleotides line up with TRBD1. Germline V gives CDR1 WSHSY, CDR2 SAAADI. With V trimmed by 9 bases and J by 4 bases, 9 bases remained unmatched. CDR3 length equals 14 residues. The CDR3 sequence: CASDTGTGRETQYF. In DNA form, the CDR3 reads TGCGCCAGTGATACCGGGACAGGGAGAGAGACCCAGTACTTC.

V gene TRBV5-1 combines with J gene TRBJ2-7, with D maybe TRBD2 (5 bases). V was cut by 2 bases and J by 3 bases, with 12 bases left in between. This CDR3 has 14 residues. CDR1 and CDR2 (germline): SGHRS, YFSETQ. CDR3 protein: CASSLGNGDYEQYF. The CDR3 DNA reads TGCGCCAGCAGCTTAGGCAACGGGGACTACGAGCAGTACTTC.

A few counts support this clone. The CDR3: CASSRGQSDYGYTF. As DNA, the CDR3 is TGTGCCAGCAGCCGAGGACAGTCGGACTATGGCTACACCTTC. The chain uses TRBV21-1 and TRBJ1-2; TRBD1 is the table's D call, not checked against the DNA. TRBV21-1 is marked as a pseudogene. CDR3 length equals 14 residues.

This chain uses TRBV19 with TRBJ2-2; D not certain. This CDR3 region has 15 residues. Trimming removed 5 bases from V and 1 base from J, with 11 bases in between. Germline CDR1 reads LNHDA; CDR2 reads SQIVND (reference sequence). The CDR3, as DNA: TGTGCCAGTAGTCTTCCGCTCCTGAACACCGGGGAGCTGTTTTTT. Its protein is CASSLPLLNTGELFF. Using reference TRBV19 and TRBJ2-2 for the parts outside the CDR3, the full variable domain is DGGITQSPKYLFRKEGQNVTLSCEQNLNHDAMYWYRQDPGQGLRLIYYSQIVNDFQKGDIAEGYSVSREKKESFPLTVTSAQKNPTAFYLCASSLPLLNTGELFFGEGSRLTVL.

For the CDR3, the DNA is TGTGCCAGTAGTCTCCTCCGGGAGGTAGGATACGAGCAGTACTTC. Translated, it gives CASSLLREVGYEQYF. V is TRBV19 and J is TRBJ2-7, with 7 bases identical to TRBD2. V gave up 5 bases and J gave up 4 bases; unmatched junction bases: 11. CDR1 and CDR2 (germline): LNHDA, SQIVND (reference sequence). The length of the CDR3 is 15 residues.

This sequence joins TRBV11-2 and TRBJ2-1, with 7 bases that match TRBD2. The CDR3 totals 14 residues. V lost 0 bases, J lost 7 bases, and 3 bases stayed unmatched. Germline CDR1 and CDR2: SGHAT and FQNNGV. The CDR3 DNA reads TGTGCCAGCAGCTTAGAGCGGGAGATGAATGAGCAGTTCTTC. This codes for CASSLEREMNEQFF.

This clone was seen a handful of times. The chain carries TRBV4-1 and TRBJ1-5, with 8 positions matching TRBD1. The J segment lost 0 bases and the V segment lost 4 bases, leaving 20 bases of the junction unmatched. The CDR3 runs 21 residues. Germline CDR1 and CDR2: MGHRA and YSYEKL. CDR3 nucleotide sequence: TGCGCCAGCAGCCCAGCCGCGCGCCCCGGGACAGGTCATTATAGCAATCAGCCCCAGCATTTT. Its protein product is CASSPAARPGTGHYSNQPQHF.